This T cell receptor (beta chain) was sequenced for a study of T cell responses to AZD1222 COVID-19 vaccine. Study-wide results and caveats: The study identified only five to seven AZD1222 recipients as seropositive at baseline. The reported proportion of spike-specific TCRs targeting unmutated variant regions was nearly half.

The CDR3 is made up of 15 amino acids. Germline CDR1 and CDR2: SNHLY and FYNNEI. The V gene lost 8 bases and the J gene lost 4 bases, with 20 bases spanning the gap. Using immunoSEQ multiplex PCR, the repertoire was profiled, and TCRdb retains in-frame clones only, with some absent. The sample holds around 150,000 clones, 90% to 95% seen once. Note on this clone: Its antigen is still unknown.

The rearrangement joins TRBV2 to TRBJ1-1; D remains unclear. This sequence originates from an adult in good health. The sample here was peripheral blood, taken on day 0 of AZD1222 vaccination. CDR3 nucleotides: TGTGCCAGCCCCAGAGTGGTTTCGGTGATCACTGAAGCTTTCTTT. Its translation: CASPRVVSVITEAFF.